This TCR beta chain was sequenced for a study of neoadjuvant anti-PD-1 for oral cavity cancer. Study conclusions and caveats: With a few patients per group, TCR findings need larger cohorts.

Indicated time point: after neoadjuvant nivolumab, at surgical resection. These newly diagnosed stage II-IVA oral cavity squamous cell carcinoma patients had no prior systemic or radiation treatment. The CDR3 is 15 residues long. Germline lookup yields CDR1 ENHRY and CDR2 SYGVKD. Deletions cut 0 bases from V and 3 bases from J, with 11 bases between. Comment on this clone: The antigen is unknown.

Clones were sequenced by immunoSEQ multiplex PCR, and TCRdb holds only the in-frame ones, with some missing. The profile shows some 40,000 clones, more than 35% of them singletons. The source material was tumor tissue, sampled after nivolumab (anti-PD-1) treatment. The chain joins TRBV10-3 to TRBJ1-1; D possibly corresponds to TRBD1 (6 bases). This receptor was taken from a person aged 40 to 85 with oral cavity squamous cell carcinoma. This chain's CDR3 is CAISESGGQYTEAFF. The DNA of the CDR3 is TGTGCCATCAGTGAGTCAGGGGGGCAGTACACTGAAGCTTTCTTT.